A single sample gave rise to the 23 T cell receptor beta chains below, sequenced in a study of T-cell memory formation after mild COVID-19. TCRdb fed the 5' RACE reads into MiXCR, producing one record per CDR3 protein. The sample records approximately 180,000 distinct CDR3 sequences, around 16% being singletons. The sequenced material came from PBMCs or a T cell subset sorted from them (not recorded which). The receptors originated from an adult woman who had mild COVID-19 (a few samples of this study predate the infection). Cell type and time point are not known.

The rearrangement joins TRBV5-4 to TRBJ1-6; D unresolved. This CDR3 comprises 15 residues. Trimming stripped 0 bases from V and 5 bases from J, with 9 bases between. Looked up from germline, CDR1 is SGHNT and CDR2 is YYREEE (reference sequence). The CDR3 sequence is CASSLEIQDNSPLHF. Written as DNA, the CDR3 is TGTGCCAGCAGCTTGGAGATACAAGATAATTCACCCCTCCACTTT.

This clonotype has more than one count but fewer than ten. The chain carries TRBV7-2 and TRBJ1-2; a weak D match, TRBD1 (5 bases). The germline CDR1 and CDR2 sequences are SGHTA and FQGNSA. Trimming removed 4 bases from V and 8 bases from J, with 20 bases in between. The CDR3 covers 15 residues. CDR3 in DNA: TGTGCCAGCAGCTCCGGGGCCCTACCGGGTGAGGGCTACACCTTC. Its protein is CASSSGALPGEGYTF.

CDR3: CASSFRPSADTQYF. As DNA, the CDR3 is TGTGCCAGCAGCTTTAGACCCAGCGCAGATACGCAGTATTTT. The chain recombines TRBV7-2 with TRBJ2-3; no reliable D call. Germline CDR1 and CDR2: SGHTA and FQGNSA. There are 14 residues in the CDR3. The V gene lost 3 bases and the J gene lost 4 bases, with 11 bases spanning the gap.

This clonotype turned up a few times. The chain couples TRBV27 to TRBJ2-5; unclear D gene. The germline V gene has CDR1 MNHEY and CDR2 SMNVEV (reference sequence). This CDR3 is 15 amino acids long. Trimming removed 1 base from V and 1 base from J, with 10 bases in between. The CDR3 sequence: CASSLLSASQETQYF. CDR3 in DNA: TGTGCCAGCAGTTTATTATCGGCTAGCCAAGAGACCCAGTACTTC.

This clonotype was found many times. The chain recombines TRBV30 with TRBJ2-2; D tentatively fits TRBD1 or TRBD2 (7 bases each). CDR1 and CDR2 (germline): GTSNPN, SVGIG (reference sequence). Trimming took off 3 bases at V and 5 bases at J, with 10 bases between the two ends. There are 13 residues in the CDR3. CDR3 region: CAWSQGGTGELFF. For the CDR3, the DNA is TGTGCCTGGAGCCAGGGGGGGACCGGGGAGCTGTTTTTT.

The gene calls are TRBV18 and TRBJ1-6, with D possibly being TRBD1 (6 bases). The CDR3 extends over 14 amino acids. V lost 6 bases and J lost 6, with 12 bases in between. The germline V gene encodes CDR1 KGHSH and CDR2 LQKENI. The DNA for the CDR3 is TGTGCCAGCTCGCCGACAGGAGGTAATTCACCCCTCCACTTT. Protein product: CASSPTGGNSPLHF.

J is TRBJ2-6 and V is TRBV5-5; a possible D gene is TRBD2 (6 bases). The V and J ends lost 0 bases and 0 bases respectively, with 13 bases between them. This CDR3 spans 18 amino acids. CDR1 and CDR2 from the germline V gene are SGHKS and YYEKEE (reference sequence). CDR3 DNA sequence: TGTGCCAGCAGCTTGGAGTCGGGACTTCGCTCTGGGGCCAACGTCCTGACTTTC. The encoded protein is CASSLESGLRSGANVLTF.

Only a few counts were recorded for this clonotype. This chain joins TRBV6-5 and TRBJ1-1; TRBD1 matches 9 bases. The V and J ends lost 7 bases and 5 bases, in that order; junction bases with no gene match: 8. The CDR3 runs to 14 residues. The germline gives CDR1 MNHEY, CDR2 SVGAGI. CDR3: CASNQRTGETEAFF. The CDR3 DNA reads as TGTGCCAGCAACCAGCGGACAGGGGAAACTGAAGCTTTCTTT.

This clonotype has only a few counts. The V and J genes are TRBV29-1 and TRBJ1-1; perhaps TRBD1 as D (5 bases). This CDR3 spans 13 amino acids. V was pared by 2 bases and J by 4 bases, with 11 bases between. CDR1 and CDR2 (germline): SQVTM, ANQGSEA. The CDR3 here is CSVERQGGTEAFF. Written as DNA, the CDR3 is TGCAGCGTTGAAAGGCAGGGCGGCACTGAAGCTTTCTTT.

This clonotype was seen only a few times. The chain links TRBV20-1 to TRBJ1-2, with 11 nucleotides matching TRBD1. V trimming: 0 bases; J trimming: 8 bases; junction bases outside the gene matches: 8. This CDR3 is built from 15 residues. Germline CDR1 reads DFQATT; CDR2 reads SNEGSKA (reference sequence). This CDR3 reads CSAREGRTGGRGYTF. Here the CDR3 DNA reads TGCAGTGCTAGAGAAGGGCGGACAGGGGGCCGGGGCTACACCTTC.

There are many counts of this clonotype. The rearrangement links TRBV20-1 to TRBJ2-3, with 9 nucleotides matching TRBD2. The CDR3 runs to 12 residues. J gave up 4 bases and V 5 bases, and 1 base lay outside the gene matches. Germline CDR1 DFQATT, CDR2 SNEGSKA (reference sequence). CDR3: CSARTSADTQYF. DNA of the CDR3: TGCAGTGCTCGGACTAGCGCAGATACGCAGTATTTT.

This clonotype showed up just once. The gene calls are TRBV4-2 and TRBJ1-2; the D is unclear. Germline loops: CDR1 LGHNA, CDR2 YNFKEQ. The CDR3 extends over 14 amino acids. The V end lost 0 bases, the J end lost 2 bases, and 7 bases lay between the germline ends. CDR3 loop: CASSQDQNNYGYTF. CDR3 nucleotides: TGTGCCAGCAGCCAAGATCAGAACAACTATGGCTACACCTTC.

This clonotype was observed a few times. The genes are TRBV15 and TRBJ2-3; D possibly corresponds to TRBD1 (6 bases). The V gene lost 2 bases and the J gene lost 5 bases, with 8 bases spanning the gap. This CDR3 has 13 residues. Germline-derived CDR1 and CDR2 are LNHNV and YYDKDF (reference sequence). This chain's CDR3 is CATSRRQEDTQYF. CDR3 DNA sequence: TGTGCCACCAGCAGAAGACAGGAAGATACGCAGTATTTT.

The J gene is TRBJ2-6, the V gene TRBV24-1; no definite D call. From germline, CDR1 is KGHDR and CDR2 SFDVKD. Trimming took 5 bases from V and 1 from J, leaving 8 bases between them. This CDR3 region has 15 residues. CDR3 residues: CATSAMGSGANVLTF. CDR3 sequence (DNA): TGTGCCACCAGTGCTATGGGGTCTGGGGCCAACGTCCTGACTTTC.

The chain has TRBV2 and TRBJ2-5, with D maybe TRBD1 (5 bases). This CDR3 contains 14 residues. Germline CDR1 SNHLY, CDR2 FYNNEI. Deletions cut 3 bases from V and 1 base from J, with 9 bases between. DNA of the CDR3: TGTGCCAGCAGTGAGATGACAGCCCAAGAGACCCAGTACTTC. This codes for CASSEMTAQETQYF.

This clonotype was picked up a small number of times. The chain is built from TRBV3-1 and TRBJ1-2; tentatively, D is TRBD1 (6 bases). V was pared by 4 bases and J by 7 bases, with 16 bases between. This CDR3 region has 14 residues. Germline V gene data show CDR1 as LGHDT and CDR2 as YNNKEL (reference sequence). The CDR3 DNA sequence: TGTGCCAGCAGCCCTGAGACAGGATCGGGTGGCTACACCTTC. This translates into CASSPETGSGGYTF.

The chain has TRBV20-1 and TRBJ1-2; 9 bases line up with TRBD1. Germline V lookup: CDR1 DFQATT, CDR2 SNEGSKA (reference sequence). Trimming at V came to 2 bases and at J to 9 bases, leaving 7 bases not matched to a gene. The CDR3 runs to 13 residues. The CDR3 loop is CSARPGQGNSYTF. CDR3 coding DNA: TGCAGTGCTAGACCGGGACAGGGTAATAGCTACACCTTC.

The chain combines TRBV6-2 or TRBV6-3 with TRBJ1-1; no definite D call. There are 14 residues in the CDR3. V lost 5 bases to trimming and J lost 0 bases, with 10 bases between them. CDR1 MNHEY and CDR2 SVGEGT come from the germline V gene. CDR3 in amino acids: CASSPLKLNTEAFF. In nucleotides, the CDR3 is TGTGCCAGCAGTCCCCTAAAACTGAACACTGAAGCTTTCTTT.

This clonotype came up a few times. V is TRBV18 and J is TRBJ1-2; 8 nucleotides align to TRBD1. CDR1 is KGHSH and CDR2 is LQKENI in the germline V gene. The CDR3 length is 16 residues. The J segment lost 5 bases and the V segment lost 2 bases, leaving 10 bases of the junction unmatched. CDR3 protein: CASSPGLPGQVYGYTF. CDR3 nucleotides: TGTGCCAGCTCACCAGGACTTCCGGGACAGGTTTATGGCTACACCTTC. Full variable domain (missing parts from reference TRBV18 and TRBJ1-2): NAGVMQNPRHLVRRRGQEARLRCSPMKGHSHVYWYRQLPEEGLKFMVYLQKENIIDESGMPKERFSAEFPKEGPSILRIQQVVRGDSAAYFCASSPGLPGQVYGYTFGSGTRLTVV.

The chain joins TRBV4-3 to TRBJ1-1, with no clear D. Germline V lookup: CDR1 LGHNA, CDR2 YSLEER. V lost 0 bases, J lost 3 bases, and 11 bases lay in between. This CDR3 region has 15 residues. The CDR3 DNA sequence: TGCGCCAGCAGCCAAGATAACCAGGCGGACACTGAAGCTTTCTTT. Its protein is CASSQDNQADTEAFF.

The genes are TRBV18 and TRBJ1-2; D may be TRBD1 (5 bases). Trimming stripped 2 bases from V and 7 bases from J, with 11 bases between. This CDR3 has 13 residues. Germline V lookup: CDR1 KGHSH, CDR2 LQKENI. CDR3 coding DNA: TGTGCCAGCTCACCATCGGACAATCGTGGCTACACCTTC. Its protein is CASSPSDNRGYTF.

There are a few counts of this clonotype. This chain uses TRBV29-1 with TRBJ2-1, with a weak D call TRBD1 (6 bases). This CDR3 spans 17 amino acids. Germline V gene data show CDR1 as SQVTM and CDR2 as ANQGSEA. Trimming pared 4 bases from V and 4 bases from J, leaving 23 bases between. The CDR3 reads CSVGGLWLAGDYNEQFF. The CDR3 region has the DNA TGCAGCGTTGGGGGGCTCTGGCTGGCAGGCGATTACAATGAGCAGTTCTTC.

This clonotype was detected once. The chain links TRBV12-3 or TRBV12-4 to TRBJ1-1; no firm D call. The germline V and J ends were trimmed by 5 bases and 10 bases, with 11 bases remaining between them. The CDR3 totals 11 residues. The CDR3 nucleotides are TGTGCCAGCAGTCCCTCGTTGGCAGCTTTCTTT. Protein product: CASSPSLAAFF.